This TCR beta chain was documented in a study of blood T cell repertoires in COVID-19 (dated by TCRdb to 2020 to 2022). Regarding the study in general: Samples covering the acute and convalescent phases of COVID-19 were provided by collaborators in the United States, Italy and Spain. The prospective study material was composed of cDNA or gDNA derived from T cells, B-cell-depleted T cells, or PBMCs. Subjects who had been exposed to COVID-19, were actively infected with it, or had recovered from it provided the deeply sampled blood TCRbeta repertoires that made up the dataset. A freely available public database, intended as a resource for researchers studying the immune response to SARS-CoV-2, is where the repertoires were released. Samples were obtained from the ongoing ImmuneRACE study (first 160 participants) and from 1,200 or so subjects provided by 6 global collaborators. Nearly every sample came with metadata listing a de-identified subject ID, COVID-19 status, age in years and sex. Where available, HLA class I and class II types were obtained from metadata supplied by the sample provider rather than from assay-based typing. Here is what the overall study found, with its caveats: How much clinical and demographic metadata was included differed by source and by participant, and the metadata was provided uncurated.

About this clone itself: There is no known antigen for this receptor. It has no much larger one-base neighbor in the sample; base qualities were not kept.

TCRbeta CDR3 regions were amplified from genomic DNA using the immunoSEQ Assay, a bias-controlled multiplex PCR. In the original analysis: The number of nucleated cells in each sample was estimated from the amplification of reference gene primers within the assay. To quantify the absolute abundance of each unique TCRbeta CDR3 rearrangement, sequence reads were collapsed and filtered. For each sample, productive Simpson clonality was calculated by taking the square root of Simpson's diversity index across productive rearrangements. TCRdb took over this immuneACCESS table, retaining in-frame rearrangements with V and J assigned. Such tables are incomplete; in checked studies, under half of the missing clones stem from an unresolved V gene, and the remainder is unexplained. V, J and clone size are those of that table, while D and trimming were read from the DNA. This sample has a few hundred thousand clones in its table, and roughly 91% of those were observed once. The ten largest make up approximately 0.65% of the sample.

Participants in the prospective study were aged about 18 to 95 years, lived in 24 United States geographic areas, and enrolled through a virtual design. To assign participants to cohorts, the prospective study relied on clinical history that participants themselves reported in a screening survey and a study questionnaire. For ImmuneRACE Cohort 3, a participant was defined as recovered based on two consecutive negative NP/OP PCR tests, clearance by a healthcare professional, or resolution of symptoms. Each participant in the prospective study had whole blood, serum and a nasopharyngeal or oropharyngeal swab collected by mobile phlebotomists. Participants in the prospective study had the option to provide additional blood draws and questionnaires over a 2-month period. Blood samples from the prospective study were shipped frozen or at room temperature prior to DNA extraction. The germline V gene (reference sequence) sets CDR1 to SGHNT and CDR2 to YYREEE. Counted from cysteine to phenylalanine, this CDR3 has 18 amino acids. Of the read, only the CDR3 DNA is kept; its 54 bases are in frame from base 1. The germline V and J ends show losses of 4 bases and 1 base respectively, and no gene match explains 14 bases of the junction.

This receptor was identified in a young man who had recovered from COVID-19. This receptor chain uses TRBV5-4 and TRBJ1-2, with 9 bases aligning to TRBD1. Input material: PBMCs or T cells enriched from blood (not recorded which). The bases are TGTGCCAGCAGCCATAGGGTTTTGGGACAGGGTGTTAACTATGGCTACACCTTC. This yields the protein CASSHRVLGQGVNYGYTF.